These T cell receptor beta chains were read from a single sample in a study of control samples from healthy donors and cancer patients. TCRdb's copy holds only in-frame clones and misses some; the assay was immunoSEQ multiplex PCR. The table has under 65,000 clones, 87% seen once; the top ten hold approximately 12%. Source material: PBMCs. These receptors all come from a woman aged 55-70 years with lung cancer. The CDR3 runs from the conserved cysteine through the conserved F or W. The order of the fields is clone size, CDR3 length, V gene, J gene, D gene, CDR3 protein, CDR3 DNA. The D gene is left open where the match is weak. Part of the rows lack a size; the others show once, few, many or a class for expanded clones.

size: once; length: 16; V: TRBV7-2; J: TRBJ2-2; D: TRBD1; CDR3: CASSLAGTVLTGELFF; DNA: TGTGCCAGCAGCTTAGCCGGGACAGTCCTCACCGGGGAGCTGTTTTTT
size: -; length: 14; V: TRBV19; J: TRBJ2-1; D: TRBD2; CDR3: CASSIDGGYNEQFF; DNA: TGTGCCAGTAGTATAGACGGGGGGTACAATGAGCAGTTCTTC
size: -; length: 12; V: TRBV28; J: TRBJ1-2; D: -; CDR3: CASSFVGYGYTF; DNA: TGTGCCAGCAGTTTTGTGGGATATGGCTACACCTTC
size: once; length: 12; V: TRBV29-1; J: TRBJ1-1; D: -; CDR3: CSSTRQNTEAFF; DNA: TGCAGCTCGACCCGACAGAACACTGAAGCTTTCTTT
size: -; length: 15; V: TRBV5-1; J: TRBJ2-1; D: -; CDR3: CASSYLEGGYNEQFF; DNA: TGCGCCAGCAGTTACCTGGAGGGAGGCTACAATGAGCAGTTCTTC
size: -; length: 18; V: TRBV28; J: TRBJ2-6; D: -; CDR3: CASSFITVFPSGANVLTF; DNA: TGTGCCAGCAGTTTCATAACAGTTTTTCCCTCTGGGGCCAACGTCCTGACTTTC
size: -; length: 13; V: TRBV5-6; J: TRBJ2-3; D: TRBD1; CDR3: CASSRDRTDTQYF; DNA: TGTGCCAGCAGCCGGGACAGAACAGATACGCAGTATTTT
size: -; length: 18; V: TRBV15; J: TRBJ1-5; D: TRBD1; CDR3: CATSRPRTGLYSNQPQHF; DNA: TGTGCCACCAGCAGACCCCGGACAGGGCTTTATAGCAATCAGCCCCAGCATTTT
size: once; length: 12; V: TRBV2; J: TRBJ2-3; D: -; CDR3: CASSYSTDTQYF; DNA: TGTGCCAGCAGTTACTCCACAGATACGCAGTATTTT
size: -; length: 14; V: TRBV14; J: TRBJ1-2; D: TRBD1; CDR3: CASSQNRGANGYTF; DNA: TGTGCCAGCAGCCAGAACAGGGGGGCGAATGGCTACACCTTC
size: -; length: 14; V: TRBV5-6; J: TRBJ2-7; D: -; CDR3: CASSSGLPPYEQYF; DNA: TGTGCCAGCAGCTCAGGGTTGCCCCCCTACGAGCAGTACTTC
size: -; length: 15; V: TRBV28; J: TRBJ2-3; D: TRBD2; CDR3: CASSLAGGPIDTQYF; DNA: TGTGCCAGCAGCTTAGCGGGAGGGCCTATAGATACGCAGTATTTT
size: -; length: 17; V: TRBV4-1; J: TRBJ1-1; D: -; CDR3: CASSFSAGGGMNTEAFF; DNA: TGCGCCAGCAGTTTCTCGGCCGGGGGGGGAATGAACACTGAAGCTTTCTTT
size: -; length: 17; V: TRBV5-1; J: TRBJ2-6; D: -; CDR3: CASSLGQGVSGANVLTF; DNA: TGCGCCAGCAGCTTGGGGCAGGGAGTCTCTGGGGCCAACGTCCTGACTTTC
size: -; length: 16; V: TRBV5-6; J: TRBJ1-1; D: -; CDR3: CASSRIQATQNTEAFF; DNA: TGTGCCAGCAGCCGGATCCAAGCAACACAGAACACTGAAGCTTTCTTT
size: -; length: 13; V: TRBV5-1; J: TRBJ2-2; D: -; CDR3: CASSYDHTGELFF; DNA: TGCGCCAGCAGCTACGACCACACCGGGGAGCTGTTTTTT